What follows describes a single TCR beta chain. What it binds is unknown. Sequenced by immunoSEQ multiplex PCR; TCRdb stores in-frame clones only, minus some. The sample has 1.4 million or so clones; roughly 98.5% are singletons. The ends lost 8 bases at V and 7 bases at J; junction bases unmatched: 7. The germline CDR1 and CDR2 sequences are MDHEN and SYDVKM. The CDR3 consists of 12 residues. This record comes from a study of shared clonotypes between healthy human individuals. Study results and caveats: Sequencing of the sorted subsets was shown by rarefaction to be incomplete despite large depth.

Sequencing used naive CD4+ T cells sorted from blood. Documented subset: CD45RA+ positively selected. V is TRBV28 and J is TRBJ1-2; TRBD1 aligns across 7 bases. The sequence derives from a man aged 25-40 years in good health. The CDR3 DNA reads TGTGCCAGCTCGACAGGGACCGGTGGCTACACCTTC. It encodes CASSTGTGGYTF.